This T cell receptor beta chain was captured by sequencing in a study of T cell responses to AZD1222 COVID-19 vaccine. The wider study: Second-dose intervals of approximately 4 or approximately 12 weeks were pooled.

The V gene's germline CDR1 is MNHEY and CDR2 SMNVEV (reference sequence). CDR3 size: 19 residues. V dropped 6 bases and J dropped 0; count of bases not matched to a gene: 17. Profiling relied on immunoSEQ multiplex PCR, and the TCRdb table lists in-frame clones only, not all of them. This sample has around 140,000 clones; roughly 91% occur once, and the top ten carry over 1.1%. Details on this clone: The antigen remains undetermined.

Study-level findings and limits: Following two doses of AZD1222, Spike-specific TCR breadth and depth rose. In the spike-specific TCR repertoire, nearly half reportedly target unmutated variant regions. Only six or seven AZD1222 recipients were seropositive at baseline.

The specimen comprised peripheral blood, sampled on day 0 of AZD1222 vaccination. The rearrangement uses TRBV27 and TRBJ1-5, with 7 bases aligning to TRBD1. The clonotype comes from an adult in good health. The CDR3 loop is CASSPVTLRDRYSNQPQHF. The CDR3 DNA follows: TGTGCCAGCAGCCCGGTGACCCTCCGGGACAGATATAGCAATCAGCCCCAGCATTTT.